This is a list of T cell receptor beta chains from one sample in a study of T cell responses to AZD1222 COVID-19 vaccine. Clones were read by immunoSEQ multiplex PCR, and TCRdb kept only the in-frame ones, dropping some. The sample yields around 170,000 clones, over 90% seen once. The sample was peripheral blood, taken 28 days after the second AZD1222 dose. The receptors derive from an adult who received the AZD1222 COVID-19 vaccine. CDR3s include the opening cysteine and the closing phenylalanine or tryptophan. The D gene is left open where the match is weak. Clone size is stated in some rows and not others, as once, few, many or a class when expanded.

-	-	TRBV27	TRBJ2-1	CASSFMPRGRQGNEQFF	TGTGCCAGCAGTTTCATGCCCAGGGGGAGGCAAGGTAATGAGCAGTTCTTC
-	-	TRBV29-1	TRBJ1-2	CSVDPGGYTF	TGCAGCGTTGATCCAGGAGGCTACACCTTC
-	-	TRBV2	TRBJ1-5	CATGDRDSNQPQHF	TGTGCCACCGGAGACAGAGATAGCAATCAGCCCCAGCATTTT
-	-	TRBV5-6	TRBJ1-4	CASSVQGTNEKLFF	TGTGCCAGCAGCGTGCAGGGGACTAATGAAAAACTGTTTTTT
-	-	TRBV24-1	TRBJ2-2	CATGTNSNTGELFF	TGTGCCACCGGGACAAATTCGAACACCGGGGAGCTGTTTTTT
-	-	TRBV5-1	TRBJ2-7	CASSLQSYVGPSYEQYF	TGCGCCAGCAGCTTACAAAGCTACGTAGGACCTTCCTACGAGCAGTACTTC
-	TRBD1	TRBV12-3/TRBV12-4	TRBJ1-6	CASSTGGSSPLHF	TGTGCCAGCAGCACAGGGGGAAGTTCACCCCTCCACTTT
-	-	TRBV18	TRBJ2-2	CASSLPGELFF	TGTGCCAGCTCACTGCCCGGGGAGCTGTTTTTT
few	TRBD2	TRBV4-2	TRBJ2-2	CASSQPGLAAYTGELFF	TGTGCCAGCAGCCAGCCAGGGCTAGCGGCTTATACCGGGGAGCTGTTTTTT
-	-	TRBV18	TRBJ1-1	CASSPWADSMNTEAFF	TGTGCCAGCTCACCTTGGGCAGATTCCATGAACACTGAAGCTTTCTTT
-	-	TRBV7-9	TRBJ2-7	CASSHDGQYF	TGTGCCAGCAGCCACGACGGGCAGTACTTC
-	-	TRBV2	TRBJ1-2	CASTLEASNYGYTF	TGTGCCAGCACCCTCGAGGCTTCTAACTATGGCTACACCTTC
once	TRBD1	TRBV28	TRBJ1-6	CASRQGNNSPLHF	TGTGCCAGCCGACAGGGCAATAATTCACCCCTCCACTTT
-	-	TRBV14	TRBJ2-3	CASSQGGTSTDTQYF	TGTGCCAGCAGCCAGGGCGGAACTAGCACAGATACGCAGTATTTT
-	TRBD2	TRBV7-8	TRBJ2-3	CASSRPGLASDTQYF	TGTGCCAGCAGCCGTCCGGGACTAGCGTCAGATACGCAGTATTTT
-	TRBD2	TRBV18	TRBJ2-5	CASSPLAGGQETQYF	TGTGCCAGCTCACCCTTAGCGGGAGGCCAAGAGACCCAGTACTTC
-	TRBD1	TRBV7-9	TRBJ1-3	CASSRVGTGTSGNTIYF	TGTGCCAGCAGCCGTGTCGGGACAGGGACGTCTGGAAACACCATATATTTT
-	-	TRBV6-9	TRBJ1-2	CAINSDGYTF	TGTGCCATCAACTCAGATGGCTACACCTTC
-	TRBD1	TRBV2	TRBJ1-5	CASSVTGVNNQPQHF	TGTGCCAGCAGTGTTACAGGGGTCAACAATCAGCCCCAGCATTTT
once	-	TRBV29-1	TRBJ2-7	CSARGDGYEQYF	TGCAGCGCTAGGGGGGATGGATACGAGCAGTACTTC
-	-	TRBV3-1/TRBV3-2	TRBJ2-3	CASSQDFRSGTDTQYF	TGTGCCAGCAGCCAAGATTTCCGGTCGGGCACAGATACGCAGTATTTT
-	-	TRBV10-1	TRBJ2-7	CATSPTSGPMEQYF	TGCGCCACCAGCCCTACTAGTGGCCCCATGGAGCAGTACTTC
-	-	TRBV6-5	TRBJ1-5	CASSPGHLNQPQHF	TGTGCCAGCAGTCCCGGACACCTTAATCAGCCCCAGCATTTT
few	TRBD2	TRBV13	TRBJ2-3	CASSLLTSGSSTDTQYF	TGTGCCAGCAGCTTACTGACTAGCGGATCTAGCACAGATACGCAGTATTTT
-	TRBD1	TRBV29-1	TRBJ2-7	CSVVVTGGSEQYF	TGCAGCGTTGTCGTGACAGGGGGCAGCGAGCAGTACTTC
once	-	TRBV7-2	TRBJ2-5	CASSWTGETQYF	TGTGCCAGCAGCTGGACTGGAGAGACCCAGTACTTC
-	-	TRBV12-3/TRBV12-4	TRBJ1-2	CASRPGRVGGYTF	TGTGCCAGCAGGCCCGGCAGGGTTGGTGGCTACACCTTC
-	TRBD2	TRBV9	TRBJ2-3	CASSARLATDTQYF	TGTGCCAGCAGCGCCCGACTAGCCACAGATACGCAGTATTTT
-	-	TRBV5-8	TRBJ1-2	CASSFGGNYGYTF	TGTGCCAGCAGCTTCGGGGGTAACTATGGCTACACCTTC
-	-	TRBV9	TRBJ1-1	CASSATRGGTEAFF	TGTGCCAGCAGCGCAACCAGGGGAGGCACTGAAGCTTTCTTT
once	-	TRBV21-1	TRBJ2-1	CASSKSGYGQFSYNEQFF	TGTGCCAGCAGCAAATCAGGGTACGGACAGTTCTCCTACAATGAGCAGTTCTTC
-	TRBD2	TRBV7-8	TRBJ2-3	CASSARLAGGRSISTDTQYF	TGTGCCAGCAGCGCCCGACTAGCGGGGGGCAGATCAATTAGCACAGATACGCAGTATTTT
-	-	TRBV7-9	TRBJ2-2	CASSLVPGNAGELFF	TGTGCCAGCAGCTTAGTACCGGGGAATGCCGGGGAGCTGTTTTTT
-	TRBD1	TRBV2	TRBJ1-3	CASSEPDRAPSISGNTIYF	TGTGCCAGCAGTGAACCGGACAGGGCTCCTTCTATCTCTGGAAACACCATATATTTT
once	-	TRBV19	TRBJ1-1	CASSMDVAVTEAFF	TGTGCCAGTAGTATGGACGTTGCTGTCACTGAAGCTTTCTTT
-	-	TRBV5-8	TRBJ1-3	CASTWSLTSSGNTIYF	TGTGCCAGCACCTGGTCATTAACTAGCTCTGGAAACACCATATATTTT
-	-	TRBV7-9	TRBJ1-3	CASREKLGLGNTIYF	TGTGCCAGCAGAGAAAAATTAGGGCTGGGAAACACCATATATTTT
-	TRBD1	TRBV4-2	TRBJ2-3	CASSQEDRTSTDTQYF	TGTGCCAGCAGCCAAGAGGACAGGACTAGCACAGATACGCAGTATTTT
-	-	TRBV19	TRBJ2-2	CASSYARGRALNTGELFF	TGTGCCAGTAGTTATGCCCGAGGCAGGGCCCTGAACACCGGGGAGCTGTTTTTT
-	-	TRBV29-1	TRBJ1-1	CSARVPQRTEAFF	TGCAGCGCAAGAGTGCCTCAGAGGACTGAAGCTTTCTTT
-	TRBD1	TRBV2	TRBJ1-5	CASSERRTGNNQPQHF	TGTGCCAGCAGTGAGAGACGGACAGGGAATAATCAGCCCCAGCATTTT
-	-	TRBV10-3	TRBJ1-1	CAIRGTVVNTEAFF	TGTGCCATCAGGGGGACGGTAGTGAACACTGAAGCTTTCTTT
-	-	TRBV10-3	TRBJ2-1	CAISDGSRANEQFF	TGTGCCATCAGTGACGGGAGCCGGGCCAATGAGCAGTTCTTC
-	TRBD1	TRBV2	TRBJ2-7	CASTRGQGDYEQYF	TGTGCCAGCACCCGGGGACAGGGGGATTACGAGCAGTACTTC
once	TRBD1	TRBV28	TRBJ2-7	CASSAPGQVTYEQYF	TGTGCCAGCAGTGCCCCGGGACAGGTTACCTACGAGCAGTACTTC
-	-	TRBV6-1	TRBJ1-2	CASSENLDSSYTF	TGTGCCAGCAGTGAAAATTTGGACAGCTCCTACACCTTC